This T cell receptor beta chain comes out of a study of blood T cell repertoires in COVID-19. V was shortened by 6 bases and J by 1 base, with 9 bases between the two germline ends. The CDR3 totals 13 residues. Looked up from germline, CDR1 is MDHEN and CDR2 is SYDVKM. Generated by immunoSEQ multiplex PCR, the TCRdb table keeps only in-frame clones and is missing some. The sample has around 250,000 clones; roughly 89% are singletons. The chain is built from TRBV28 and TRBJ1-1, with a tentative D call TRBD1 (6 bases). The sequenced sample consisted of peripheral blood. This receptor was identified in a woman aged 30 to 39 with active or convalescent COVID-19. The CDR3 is CASRRGTNTEAFF. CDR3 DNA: TGTGCCAGCAGGAGGGGGACGAACACTGAAGCTTTCTTT.